This T cell receptor (beta chain) was sequenced in a study of T cell repertoires in cytomegalovirus infection. Background on the study: Indications of both CMV infection and matching HLA type were provided by public TCR beta signatures. Regarding the study as a whole: HLA-C-restricted, CMV-specific TCR beta clonotypes were dominant ex vivo.

TCRdb fed the reads into MiXCR, producing one record per CDR3 protein. Altogether 230,000 or so distinct CDR3 sequences are present, approximately 38% being singletons, with the ten largest covering 55% to 60%. Remarks on this clonotype: Its antigen is currently unknown.

The V end lost 3 bases, the J end lost 5 bases, and 4 bases lay between the germline ends. The CDR3 sequence is 11 residues long. The V and J genes are TRBV12-3 or TRBV12-4 and TRBJ1-1; D gene unclear. The sequenced sample was CD8+ T cells from cultured PBMCs, obtained from culture after CMV antigen stimulation. This TCR was sampled from a human donor in good health (CMV status not recorded). Some clones in this sample may be carry-over from other donors' samples. For the CDR3, the DNA is TGTGCCAGCAGTTTCGCTACTGAAGCTTTCTTT. Its translation: CASSFATEAFF.